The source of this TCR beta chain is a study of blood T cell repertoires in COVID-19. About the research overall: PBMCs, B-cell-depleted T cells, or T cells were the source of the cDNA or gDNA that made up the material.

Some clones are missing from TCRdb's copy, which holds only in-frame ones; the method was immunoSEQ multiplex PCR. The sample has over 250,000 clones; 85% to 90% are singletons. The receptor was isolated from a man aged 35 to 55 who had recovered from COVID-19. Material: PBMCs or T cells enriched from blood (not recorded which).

DNA for the CDR3: TGCGCCAGCAGCCAAGATTGGGGGGTTGGGGCCAACGTCCTGACTTTC. Translation gives CASSQDWGVGANVLTF. The genes are TRBV4-3 and TRBJ2-6; D is possibly TRBD2 (6 bases). Trimming removed 0 bases from V and 3 bases from J, with 9 bases in between. Germline CDR1 LGHNA, CDR2 YSLEER. This CDR3 is 16 amino acids long.